This is a list of T cell receptor beta chains from one sample in a study of blood T cell repertoires in COVID-19. Generated by immunoSEQ multiplex PCR, the TCRdb table keeps only in-frame clones and is missing some. The sample yields about 480,000 clones, roughly 90% seen once. Sequencing was performed on PBMCs or T cells enriched from blood (not recorded which). The receptors come from a woman aged 40 to 49 who had recovered from COVID-19. Each CDR3 is given without its conserved first and last residue.

TRBV2	ASSAEQGARGYGYT
TRBV5-1	ASSLHGQGDQPQH
TRBV6-6	ASSYFPTGNTEAF
TRBV4-2	ASSLRDFATNEKLF
TRBV11-2	ASSSLPTEAF
TRBV7-2	ASSLDGGTGQYYGYT
TRBV5-1	ASSTSGKQY
TRBV21-1	ASSKDPRGSLQPQH
TRBV7-2	ASSLYRSSYEQY
TRBV11-3	ASSKRQDEQY
TRBV29-1	SVELTGRDTIY
TRBV29-1	SVAGSQVETQY
TRBV6-2/TRBV6-3	ASSYGGWANTEAF
TRBV19	ASREGGLAQSTDTQY
TRBV12-3/TRBV12-4	ASLVSGNYGYT
TRBV24-1	ATSDPLEGTEAF
TRBV19	ASSIYGTASNQPQH
TRBV5-1	ASSLAPVSVYNEQF
TRBV6-4	ASSPGTGIYGYT
TRBV7-6	ASSFNNEQF
TRBV6-5	ASSPQTGINSPLH
TRBV25-1	ASSESLSVRTGELF
TRBV5-4	ASSLAGQGGDTQY
TRBV5-1	ASSLGQLQETQY
TRBV7-9	ASSPSTDTQY
TRBV12-3/TRBV12-4	ASTIGTPEAF
TRBV11-3	ASSQGLALTWETQY
TRBV7-2	ASSLASRTTISYEQY
TRBV5-4	ASSLKHAGYEQY
TRBV5-1	ASSLAKFGQNTEAF
TRBV7-2	ASSLGGGRTDTQY
TRBV11-3	ASSLQGSLNTEAF
TRBV15	ATSSLANTATEQF
TRBV19	ASSMITGGGNWYTEAF
TRBV9	ASSVSSVYGYT
TRBV19	ASSTGSAGGRNYGYT
TRBV7-2	ASSSGTGNTEAF